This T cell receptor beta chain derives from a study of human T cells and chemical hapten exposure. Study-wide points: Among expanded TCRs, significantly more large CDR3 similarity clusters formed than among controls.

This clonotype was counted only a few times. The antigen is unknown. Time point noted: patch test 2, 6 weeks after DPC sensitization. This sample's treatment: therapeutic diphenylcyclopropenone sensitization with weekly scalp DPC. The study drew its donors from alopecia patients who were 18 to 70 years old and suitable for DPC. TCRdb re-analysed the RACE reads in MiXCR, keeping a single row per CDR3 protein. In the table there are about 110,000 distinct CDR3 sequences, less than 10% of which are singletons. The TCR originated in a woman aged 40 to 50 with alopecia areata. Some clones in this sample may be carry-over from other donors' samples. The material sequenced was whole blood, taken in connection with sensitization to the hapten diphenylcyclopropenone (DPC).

The CDR3 bases are TGTGCCAGCACCACAGAGGGTCGCCTAGGCCCCTGGGAGACCCAGTACTTC. It yields the protein CASTTEGRLGPWETQYF. This chain uses TRBV7-9 with TRBJ2-5, with TRBD2 as a possible D gene (5 bases). V was pared by 7 bases and J by 5 bases, with 26 bases between. The germline gives CDR1 SEHNR, CDR2 FQNEAQ (reference sequence). The CDR3 covers 17 residues.